This T cell receptor (beta chain) is drawn from a study of T cell clones after liver transplantation. Study-level information: Graft-donor-reactive sequences were compared with third-party-reactive TCRbeta sequences from pre-transplant mixed lymphocyte reactions. Study-level findings and limits: Circulating graft-donor-reactive CD4 TCRbeta sequences fell significantly post-transplant in most of the 8 subjects. Small, mixed patient groups and varying post-transplant times limit these conclusions.

Germline V CDR1 and CDR2: MDHEN, SYDVKM. V shed 5 bases and J shed 4 bases, with 15 bases lying between them. The CDR3 totals 15 residues. CD3+CD4+ and CD3+CD8+ cells were FACS-sorted from thawed unstimulated PBMCs. With regard to this clone: What it binds is not known.

TCRdb's copy holds only in-frame clones and misses some; the assay was immunoSEQ multiplex PCR. The repertoire includes roughly 55,000 clones, 84% of them detected once, and approximately 8.5% sits in the top ten. The sequence derives from a human donor who received a liver transplant. Sequenced here: CD4+ T cells from blood, sampled before liver transplant. The chain uses TRBV28 and TRBJ1-3; D uncertain. The chain's CDR3 is CASSVTGRIGNTIYF. CDR3 in DNA: TGTGCCAGCAGTGTGACTGGACGGATCGGAAACACCATATATTTT. Full variable domain (remainder filled in from reference TRBV28 and TRBJ1-3): DVKVTQSSRYLVKRTGEKVFLECVQDMDHENMFWYRQDPGLGLRLIYFSYDVKMKEKGDIPEGYSVSREKKERFSLILESASTNQTSMYLCASSVTGRIGNTIYFGEGSWLTVV.